Given below is one T cell receptor beta chain in context. The sample comes from a study of blood T cell repertoires in COVID-19. Clones were sequenced by immunoSEQ multiplex PCR, and TCRdb holds only the in-frame ones, with some missing. Of 100,000 to 150,000 clones listed, roughly 83% are singletons. CDR3 length equals 14 residues. The V and J ends lost 5 bases and 0 bases, in that order; junction bases with no gene match: 3. Per germline, CDR1 MNHEY and CDR2 SMNVEV (reference sequence). Sequencing was done on a sample of peripheral blood. The sequence derives from a man in his fifties or sixties with acute or convalescent COVID-19. The rearrangement uses TRBV27 and TRBJ1-1; 7 nucleotides agree with TRBD1. The DNA for the CDR3 is TGTGCCAGCAGTAGGGGGCTGATGAACACTGAAGCTTTCTTT. This translates into CASSRGLMNTEAFF.